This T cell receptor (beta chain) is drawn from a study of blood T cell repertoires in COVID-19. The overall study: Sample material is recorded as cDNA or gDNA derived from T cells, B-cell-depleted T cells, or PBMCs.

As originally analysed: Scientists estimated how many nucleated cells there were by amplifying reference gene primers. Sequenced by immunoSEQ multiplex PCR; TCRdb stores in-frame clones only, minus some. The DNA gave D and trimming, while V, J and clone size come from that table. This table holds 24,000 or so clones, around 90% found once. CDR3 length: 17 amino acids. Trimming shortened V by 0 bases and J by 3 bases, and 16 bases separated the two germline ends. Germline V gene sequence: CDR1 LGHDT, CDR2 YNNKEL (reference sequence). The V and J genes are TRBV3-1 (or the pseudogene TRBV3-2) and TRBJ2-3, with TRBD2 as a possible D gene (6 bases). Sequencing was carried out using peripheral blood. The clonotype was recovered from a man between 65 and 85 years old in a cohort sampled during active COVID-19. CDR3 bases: TGTGCCAGCAGCCAAGATCGGGAGCGGCCACAGACAGATACGCAGTATTTT. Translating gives CASSQDRERPQTDTQYF.